This T cell receptor beta chain was found in a study of cytomegalovirus exposure and HLA in healthy donors. General study points: Highly shared variants forming one cluster were likely a sequencing artifact. Upon later analysis, HLA-associated TCR beta chains proved more clonally expanded than other, equally common chains.

PCR primers comprised 60 Vbeta and 13 Jbeta primers. The data were produced by immunoSEQ multiplex PCR, yet TCRdb's version contains in-frame clones alone and is incomplete. The profile shows about 110,000 clones, under 85% of them singletons. CDR1 and CDR2 from the germline V gene are KGHSH and LQKENI. V trimming: 3 bases; J trimming: 9 bases; junction bases outside the gene matches: 6. There are 14 residues in the CDR3. Healthy bone marrow donors made up the donor group. As concerns this clone: Its specificity is not known.

The specimen sequenced was PBMCs. The chain uses TRBV18 and TRBJ2-1; 9 bases are shared with TRBD2. The source of this sequence is a man under 40 in good health and CMV-seronegative. The CDR3 protein is CASSPVAGAGEQFF. The DNA of the CDR3 is TGTGCCAGCTCACCTGTAGCGGGAGCCGGTGAGCAGTTCTTC.